The present entry profiles one T cell receptor (beta chain) with its context. No antigen is known for it. This entry belongs to a study of cytomegalovirus exposure and HLA in healthy donors. On the study more broadly: Drawn from HLA-typed donors, some 80 million unique TCRs were held in an early data release. Study-wide results and limits: TCR beta sequences reportedly predicted most subjects' HLA-A and HLA-B alleles accurately.

Primers included in the PCR were 60 Vbeta and 13 Jbeta primers. The repertoire was sequenced with immunoSEQ multiplex PCR; TCRdb's copy has only in-frame clones and lacks some. The sample has over 95,000 clones; 60% to 85% are singletons. Trimming cost V 1 base and J 2 bases, with 13 bases left between them. Germline lookup yields CDR1 SEHNR and CDR2 FQNEAQ (reference sequence). The CDR3 is 16 amino acids. V is TRBV7-9 and J is TRBJ2-3; TRBD1 is a possible D gene (6 bases). The sample was PBMCs. The clonotype originates from a female donor in good health and CMV-seronegative. The CDR3 protein is CASSLGGPGPTDTQYF. The CDR3 DNA reads as TGTGCCAGCAGCTTAGGGGGGCCGGGCCCCACAGATACGCAGTATTTT. The whole variable domain, remainder taken from reference TRBV7-9 and TRBJ2-3, is DTGVSQNPRHKITKRGQNVTFRCDPISEHNRLYWYRQTLGQGPEFLTYFQNEAQLEKSRLLSDRFSAERPKGSFSTLEIQRTEQGDSAMYLCASSLGGPGPTDTQYFGPGTRLTVL.